These 20 T cell receptor beta chains originate from one sample sequenced in a study of T cell repertoires in cytomegalovirus infection. A single record per CDR3 protein comes from TCRdb applying MiXCR to the reads. In the table there are roughly 310,000 distinct CDR3 sequences, roughly 17% of which are singletons. Source material: PBMCs. The receptors come from a human donor in good health (CMV status not recorded). Some clones in this sample may be carry-over from other donors' samples.

This clonotype was picked up a small number of times. V is TRBV4-1 and J is TRBJ1-1, with 8 positions matching TRBD1. Unmatched junction bases numbered 8, after V lost 2 bases and J lost 3 bases. The CDR3 runs 16 residues. Germline V gene lookup returns CDR1 MGHRA and CDR2 YSYEKL. For the CDR3, the DNA is TGCGCCAGCAGCCAACTTTTAGACAGGGGAGACACTGAAGCTTTCTTT. It translates to CASSQLLDRGDTEAFF.

At least ten counts were recorded for this clonotype. The CDR3 loop is CASSLATALGSNQPQHF. CDR3 nucleotide sequence: TGTGCCAGCAGCTTAGCCACAGCATTAGGTAGCAATCAGCCCCAGCATTTT. The V call is TRBV7-2, the J call TRBJ1-5; no clear D gene. Germline V lookup: CDR1 SGHTA, CDR2 FQGNSA. V gave up 0 bases and J gave up 0 bases, with 12 bases separating them. This CDR3 spans 17 amino acids.

This clonotype was detected many times. The V and J genes are TRBV7-8 and TRBJ2-3; 7 bases are shared with TRBD1. CDR3 size: 16 residues. Trimming at V came to 0 bases and at J to 0 bases, leaving 3 bases not matched to a gene. Germline V gene lookup returns CDR1 SGHVS and CDR2 FQNEAQ. The DNA for the CDR3 is TGTGCCAGCAGCTTAGCCAGGGGGATTAGCACAGATACGCAGTATTTT. As protein: CASSLARGISTDTQYF.

V gene TRBV7-9 combines with J gene TRBJ1-4; no firm D call. Germline loops: CDR1 SEHNR, CDR2 FQNEAQ (reference sequence). Trimming stripped 0 bases from V and 4 bases from J, with 12 bases between. The CDR3 covers 16 residues. CDR3 coding DNA: TGTGCCAGCAGCTTAGCGCGAGCTTCTTTTAATGAAAAACTGTTTTTT. It yields the protein CASSLARASFNEKLFF.

This clonotype has ten or more counts. The V and J genes are TRBV28 and TRBJ2-7; D gene uncertain. This CDR3 spans 13 amino acids. Per germline, CDR1 MDHEN and CDR2 SYDVKM. Trimming took off 5 bases at V and 4 bases at J, with 12 bases between the two ends. CDR3 nucleotides: TGTGCCAGCAGTCCCAGGCCAGGATACGAGCAGTACTTC. Its translation is CASSPRPGYEQYF.

This clonotype was recorded a few times. The rearrangement uses TRBV9 and TRBJ2-3; 8 bases are shared with TRBD2. The CDR3 consists of 17 residues. The V and J ends lost 0 bases and 5 bases, in that order; junction bases with no gene match: 11. Germline-derived CDR1 and CDR2 are SGDLS and YYNGEE. This CDR3 reads CASSVGSTGGPGDTQYF. DNA for the CDR3: TGTGCCAGCAGCGTAGGCTCAACGGGGGGGCCCGGAGATACGCAGTATTTT.

V gene TRBV20-1 combines with J gene TRBJ1-3; D unclear. This CDR3 spans 16 amino acids. Per germline, CDR1 DFQATT and CDR2 SNEGSKA (reference sequence). V lost 1 base and J lost 0, with 13 bases in between. The CDR3 protein is CSARAVAGGSGNTIYF. The DNA for the CDR3 is TGCAGTGCTAGAGCCGTTGCAGGCGGCTCTGGAAACACCATATATTTT.

The gene calls are TRBV20-1 and TRBJ2-5; 7 nucleotides agree with TRBD2. Unmatched junction bases numbered 9, after V lost 6 bases and J lost 5 bases. Germline values: CDR1 DFQATT, CDR2 SNEGSKA (reference sequence). The CDR3 is made up of 13 amino acids. The CDR3 region is CSAPGRSAETQYF. CDR3 DNA: TGCAGTGCCCCCGGGAGGTCGGCGGAGACCCAGTACTTC.

Ten or more counts support this clonotype. V is TRBV7-8 and J is TRBJ2-3, with D perhaps matching TRBD2 (5 bases). The CDR3 sequence is 14 residues long. The germline V and J ends were trimmed by 6 bases and 5 bases, with 15 bases remaining between them. Germline CDR1 is SGHVS and CDR2 is FQNEAQ. CDR3 DNA sequence: TGTGCCAGCAGTTTCCCCTCAGGAGGAGATACGCAGTATTTT. Translation gives CASSFPSGGDTQYF.

There are many counts of this clonotype. The V gene is TRBV4-1, the J gene TRBJ2-7; TRBD2 might be the D (6 bases). Germline CDR1 reads MGHRA; CDR2 reads YSYEKL. This CDR3 comprises 14 residues. V lost 3 bases and J 0 bases, leaving 9 bases between the germline ends. CDR3 loop: CASSQGTASYEQYF. In DNA, the CDR3 is TGCGCCAGCAGCCAGGGGACTGCCTCCTACGAGCAGTACTTC.

The V gene is TRBV12-3 or TRBV12-4, the J gene TRBJ2-5, with D tentatively TRBD1 or TRBD2 (5 bases each). The CDR3 is 13 residues long. Trimming took off 7 bases at V and 8 bases at J, with 17 bases between the two ends. CDR3 protein: CASNTGADPTQYF. CDR3 coding DNA: TGTGCCAGCAATACCGGGGCGGACCCTACCCAGTACTTC.

V gene TRBV10-2 combines with J gene TRBJ1-2, with 9 nucleotides matching TRBD1. V was pared by 6 bases and J by 5 bases, with 10 bases of the junction left unmatched. The CDR3 sequence is 15 residues long. Per the germline V gene, CDR1 is WSHSY and CDR2 is SAAADI. Here the CDR3 DNA reads TGCGCCAGCAGCCCAACTGGGACAGGGCCTTATGGCTACACCTTC. Its translation is CASSPTGTGPYGYTF.

This clonotype was counted many times. This chain links TRBV28 with TRBJ1-5; a weak D match, TRBD1 (6 bases). The CDR3 sequence is 14 residues long. V shed 4 bases and J shed 6 bases, with 13 bases lying between them. From germline, CDR1 is MDHEN and CDR2 SYDVKM. The CDR3 nucleotides read TGTGCCAGCAGTTCGGGGGGGCAGAGTCAGCCCCAGCATTTT. It yields the protein CASSSGGQSQPQHF.

This clonotype was found many times. The CDR3 DNA is TGTGCCAGCAGCCCGCTTAAGTCACCCCTCCACTTT. It translates to CASSPLKSPLHF. The chain employs TRBV7-2 and TRBJ1-6; D not resolved. Per germline, CDR1 SGHTA and CDR2 FQGNSA. This CDR3 comprises 12 residues. The V and J ends lost 5 bases and 10 bases respectively, with 9 bases between them.

This clonotype has more than one count but fewer than ten. The chain combines TRBV15 with TRBJ1-6; possible D gene TRBD1, 5 bases. From germline, CDR1 is LNHNV and CDR2 YYDKDF (reference sequence). With 3 bases removed from V and 2 bases from J, the gap between germline ends came to 8 bases. The CDR3 covers 15 residues. In DNA form, the CDR3 reads TGTGCCACCAGCAGGGGACTGACCTATAATTCACCCCTCCACTTT. Translated: CATSRGLTYNSPLHF.

With respect to this clonotype: A much larger clone sits a single nucleotide away, making a read error possible. V is TRBV7-2 and J is TRBJ2-7; 9 positions agree with TRBD1. The CDR3 sequence is 15 residues long. The germline CDR1 and CDR2 sequences are SGHTA and FQGNSA. The CDR3: CASSSYGTGTYKQYF. The DNA of the CDR3 is TGTGCCAGCAGCTCCTACGGGACAGGGACCTACAAGCAGTACTTC.

This sequence joins TRBV4-3 and TRBJ1-4; D is uncertain. The germline CDR1 and CDR2 sequences are LGHNA and YSLEER. The ends were cut back, 0 bases at V and 2 bases at J, with 13 bases in the middle. The CDR3 covers 17 residues. The CDR3, as DNA: TGCGCCAGCAGCCAAGATTACGGTCCAGGTACTAATGAAAAACTGTTTTTT. This sequence encodes CASSQDYGPGTNEKLFF.

This clonotype was seen at least ten times. The chain uses TRBV5-6 and TRBJ2-7, with D possibly TRBD1 on 6 matching bases. Per germline, CDR1 SGHDT and CDR2 YYEEEE. The CDR3 runs to 17 residues. The ends were cut back, 1 base at V and 2 bases at J, with 19 bases in the middle. CDR3 coding DNA: TGTGCCAGCAGCTTGTTAATAGTACAGGGTACCACCTACGAGCAGTACTTC. Its protein is CASSLLIVQGTTYEQYF.

The CDR3 bases are TGCAGTGCTAGAGATCCAGCGGGGGCCTCCTACAATGAGCAGTTCTTC. Amino acids: CSARDPAGASYNEQFF. V and J are TRBV20-1 and TRBJ2-1, with 8 positions matching TRBD2. The V gene end was trimmed by 0 bases and the J gene end by 0 bases; junction bases not matched to a gene: 4. Germline V gene lookup returns CDR1 DFQATT and CDR2 SNEGSKA (reference sequence). CDR3 size: 16 residues.

The gene calls are TRBV6-5 and TRBJ1-2; D remains unclear. CDR1 is MNHEY, CDR2 SVGAGI, per germline. The CDR3 loop spans 15 amino acids. The V gene lost 0 bases and the J gene lost 4 bases, with 12 bases spanning the gap. As DNA, the CDR3 is TGTGCCAGCAGTTACTCGAATATGGGCAGCTATGGCTACACCTTC. Its protein product is CASSYSNMGSYGYTF.